Listed here are 9 T cell receptor beta chains from one sample, sequenced in a study of blood T cells in healthy people across ages. It was with a sample-barcoded 5' primer and a J-beta primer mix that a second PCR of about 7 to 12 cycles was run. TCRdb independently ran MiXCR on the 5' RACE reads; one entry per CDR3 protein. The sample carries around 400,000 distinct CDR3 sequences, more than 45% recorded once. Sequences were obtained from blood. These receptors all come from a man aged 55-75 years in good health.

This chain joins TRBV7-8 and TRBJ2-1; D is unclear. CDR3 length: 12 amino acids. Per germline, CDR1 SGHVS and CDR2 FQNEAQ. V gave up 1 base and J gave up 9 bases, with 7 bases separating them. The CDR3 here is CASSLVLREQFF. The DNA of the CDR3 is TGTGCCAGCAGCTTAGTGCTTCGTGAGCAGTTCTTC.

The chain has TRBV5-6 and TRBJ1-2, with TRBD1 matching 9 bases. The V segment lost 4 bases and the J segment 7 bases; nucleotides outside the gene matches: 5. The germline CDR1 and CDR2 sequences are SGHDT and YYEEEE. This CDR3 is 13 amino acids long. The CDR3 here is CASSRGQGGGYTF. Written as DNA, the CDR3 is TGTGCCAGCAGCCGGGGACAGGGAGGTGGCTACACCTTC.

This clonotype was seen many times. The chain combines TRBV2 with TRBJ2-5, with 7 bases lining up with TRBD2. Germline values: CDR1 SNHLY, CDR2 FYNNEI. The CDR3 is 16 amino acids. The V and J ends lost 6 bases and 11 bases, in that order; junction bases with no gene match: 21. The CDR3 loop reads CASSENGLVTSNEQYF. CDR3 DNA: TGTGCCAGCAGCGAAAATGGACTAGTCACCTCCAATGAGCAGTACTTC. Based on the CDR3 plus reference TRBV2 and TRBJ2-5, the full variable domain is EPEVTQTPSHQVTQMGQEVILRCVPISNHLYFYWYRQILGQKVEFLVSFYNNEISEKSEIFDDQFSVERPDGSNFTLKIRSTKLEDSAMYFCASSENGLVTSNEQYFGPGTRLLVL.

The chain joins TRBV20-1 to TRBJ2-3; TRBD2 matches 9 bases. Germline CDR1 DFQATT, CDR2 SNEGSKA (reference sequence). J lost 4 bases, V lost 0 bases, and 2 bases had no gene match. The CDR3 sequence is 14 residues long. This CDR3 is CSAREAGGADTQYF. The CDR3 DNA follows: TGCAGTGCTAGAGAGGCGGGAGGGGCAGATACGCAGTATTTT.

This clonotype was counted once. As DNA, the CDR3 is TGTGCCAGCAGTTACTCGAGGACCGGACAGGGGGTGGAGACCCAGTACTTC. It encodes CASSYSRTGQGVETQYF. The rearrangement joins TRBV6-5 to TRBJ2-7; 10 positions match TRBD1. The J call may be wrong; the DNA end is better matched by TRBJ2-5. The CDR3 totals 17 residues. The germline V gene encodes CDR1 MNHEY and CDR2 SVGAGI.

The chain has TRBV5-1 and TRBJ2-7, with D possibly being TRBD1 (6 bases). The length of the CDR3 is 14 residues. The V gene lost 7 bases and the J gene lost 3 bases, with 17 bases spanning the gap. Germline V lookup: CDR1 SGHRS, CDR2 YFSETQ. This chain's CDR3 is CASRTPGANYEQYF. Written as DNA, the CDR3 is TGCGCCAGCCGGACGCCAGGGGCTAACTACGAGCAGTACTTC.

The genes are TRBV30 and TRBJ1-1; 7 bases are a match to TRBD1. The CDR3 totals 13 residues. V was clipped by 3 bases and J by 4 bases; unmatched bases: 5. CDR1 GTSNPN and CDR2 SVGIG come from the germline V gene (reference sequence). DNA of the CDR3: TGTGCCTGGAGGCATCAGGGGGGCACTGAAGCTTTCTTT. Translated: CAWRHQGGTEAFF.

The chain recombines TRBV7-9 with TRBJ1-1; D uncertain. Germline CDR1 reads SEHNR; CDR2 reads FQNEAQ (reference sequence). The length of the CDR3 is 13 residues. V was pared by 0 bases and J by 6 bases, with 8 bases between. The CDR3 coding sequence is TGTGCCAGCAGCTTAGCACGTGGGGCTGAAGCTTTCTTT. Its protein product is CASSLARGAEAFF.

This clonotype was observed a single time. The chain joins TRBV6-6 to TRBJ2-4; possibly TRBD1 or TRBD2 for D (6 bases each). Matching the DNA end better, TRBJ2-7 makes the J call doubtful. Germline assignment: CDR1 MNHNY and CDR2 SVGAGI (reference sequence). The CDR3 is 13 residues long. The CDR3 DNA is TGTGCCAGCAGCCGAAAGGGGGGCTACGAGCAGTACTTC. Its translation is CASSRKGGYEQYF.